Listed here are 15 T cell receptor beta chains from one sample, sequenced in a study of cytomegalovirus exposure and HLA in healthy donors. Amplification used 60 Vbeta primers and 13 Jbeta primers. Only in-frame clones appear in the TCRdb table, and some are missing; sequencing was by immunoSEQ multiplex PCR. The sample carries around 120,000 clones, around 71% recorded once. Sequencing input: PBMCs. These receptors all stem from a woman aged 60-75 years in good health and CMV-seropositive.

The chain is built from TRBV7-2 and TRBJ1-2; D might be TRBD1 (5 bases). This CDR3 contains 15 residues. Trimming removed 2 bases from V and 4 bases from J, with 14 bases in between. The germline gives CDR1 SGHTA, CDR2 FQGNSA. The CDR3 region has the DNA TGTGCCAGCAGCTTAATTTCTCAGGGTGGCTATGGCTACACCTTC. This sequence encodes CASSLISQGGYGYTF.

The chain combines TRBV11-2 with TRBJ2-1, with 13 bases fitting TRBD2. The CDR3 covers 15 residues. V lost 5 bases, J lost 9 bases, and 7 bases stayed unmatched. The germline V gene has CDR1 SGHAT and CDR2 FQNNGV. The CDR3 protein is CASSLLAGGRFEQFF. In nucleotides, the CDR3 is TGTGCCAGCAGCCTACTAGCGGGGGGGCGTTTTGAGCAGTTCTTC.

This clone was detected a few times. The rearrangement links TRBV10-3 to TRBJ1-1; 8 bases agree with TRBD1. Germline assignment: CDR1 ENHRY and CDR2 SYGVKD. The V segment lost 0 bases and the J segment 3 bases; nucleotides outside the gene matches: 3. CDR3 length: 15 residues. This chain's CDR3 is CAISESVTGDTEAFF. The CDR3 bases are TGTGCCATCAGTGAGTCGGTGACAGGGGACACTGAAGCTTTCTTT.

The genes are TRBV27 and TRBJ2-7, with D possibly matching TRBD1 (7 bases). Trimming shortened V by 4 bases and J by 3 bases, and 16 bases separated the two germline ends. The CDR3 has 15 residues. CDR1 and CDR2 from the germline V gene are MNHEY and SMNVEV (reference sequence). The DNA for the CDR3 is TGTGCCAGCAGTTCCCCCCGCAGGGGGGTCTACGAGCAGTACTTC. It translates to CASSSPRRGVYEQYF.

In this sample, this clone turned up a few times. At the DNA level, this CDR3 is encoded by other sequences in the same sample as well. The CDR3 DNA follows: TGTGCCAGCAGCGTGGCGACAGGGACAGATACGCAGTATTTT. Translating gives CASSVATGTDTQYF. This chain uses TRBV9 with TRBJ2-3, with 7 bases fitting TRBD1. The CDR3 spans 14 residues. After removal of 2 bases from V and 3 bases from J, the junction contained 3 bases not matched to a gene. The V gene's germline CDR1 is SGDLS and CDR2 YYNGEE.

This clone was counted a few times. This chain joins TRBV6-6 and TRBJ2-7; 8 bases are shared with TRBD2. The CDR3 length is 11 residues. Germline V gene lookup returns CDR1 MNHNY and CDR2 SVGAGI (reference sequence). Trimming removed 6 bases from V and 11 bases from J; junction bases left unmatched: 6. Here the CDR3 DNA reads TGTGCCAGCAGCCCACTAGCGGTAAAGTACTTC. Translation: CASSPLAVKYF.

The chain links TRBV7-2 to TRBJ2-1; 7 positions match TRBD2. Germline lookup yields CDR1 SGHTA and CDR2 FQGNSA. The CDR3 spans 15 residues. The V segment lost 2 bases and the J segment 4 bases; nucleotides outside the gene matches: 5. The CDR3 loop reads CASSLLASGYNEQFF. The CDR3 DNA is TGTGCCAGCAGCTTACTGGCTAGCGGTTACAATGAGCAGTTCTTC.

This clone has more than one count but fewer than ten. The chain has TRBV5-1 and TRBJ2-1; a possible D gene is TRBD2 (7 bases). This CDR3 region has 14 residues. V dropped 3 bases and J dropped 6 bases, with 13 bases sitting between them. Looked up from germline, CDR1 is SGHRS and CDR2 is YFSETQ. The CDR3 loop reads CASSWGGAPNEQFF. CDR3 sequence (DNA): TGCGCCAGCAGCTGGGGGGGGGCCCCCAATGAGCAGTTCTTC.

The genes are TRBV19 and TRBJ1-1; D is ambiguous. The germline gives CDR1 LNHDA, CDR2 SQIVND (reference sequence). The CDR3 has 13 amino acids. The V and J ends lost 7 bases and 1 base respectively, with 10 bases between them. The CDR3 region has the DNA TGTGCCAGTAAGGAGGCACCGAACACTGAAGCTTTCTTT. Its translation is CASKEAPNTEAFF. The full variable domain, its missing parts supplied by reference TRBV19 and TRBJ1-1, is DGGITQSPKYLFRKEGQNVTLSCEQNLNHDAMYWYRQDPGQGLRLIYYSQIVNDFQKGDIAEGYSVSREKKESFPLTVTSAQKNPTAFYLCASKEAPNTEAFFGQGTRLTVV.

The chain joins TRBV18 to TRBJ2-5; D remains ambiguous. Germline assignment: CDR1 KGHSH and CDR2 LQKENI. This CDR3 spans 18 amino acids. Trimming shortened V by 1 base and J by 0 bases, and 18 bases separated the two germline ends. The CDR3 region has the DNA TGTGCCAGCTCACCACGGATGGATGTTGGCGGTTACCAAGAGACCCAGTACTTC. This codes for CASSPRMDVGGYQETQYF.

In nucleotides, the CDR3 is TGTGCCAGCAGTTTGAGGACAGGGGTTTCGACTAATGAAAAACTGTTTTTT. Translation gives CASSLRTGVSTNEKLFF. The chain employs TRBV27 and TRBJ1-4; 9 bases fit TRBD1. The germline V gene has CDR1 MNHEY and CDR2 SMNVEV (reference sequence). Losses at the gene ends were 3 bases for V and 2 bases for J; bases not matched to a gene: 7. The CDR3 is made up of 17 amino acids.

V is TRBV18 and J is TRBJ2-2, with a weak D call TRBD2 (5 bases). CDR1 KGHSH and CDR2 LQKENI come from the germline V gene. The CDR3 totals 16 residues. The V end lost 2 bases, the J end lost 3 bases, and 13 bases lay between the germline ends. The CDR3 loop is CASSPKHRGDTGELFF. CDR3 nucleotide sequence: TGTGCCAGCTCACCAAAGCATCGGGGAGACACCGGGGAGCTGTTTTTT.

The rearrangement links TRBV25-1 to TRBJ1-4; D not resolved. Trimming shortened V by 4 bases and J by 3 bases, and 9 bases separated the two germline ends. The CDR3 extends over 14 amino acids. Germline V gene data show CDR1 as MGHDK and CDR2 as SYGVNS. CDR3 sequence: CASSGAQSNEKLFF. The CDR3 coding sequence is TGTGCCAGCAGTGGGGCCCAGTCTAATGAAAAACTGTTTTTT. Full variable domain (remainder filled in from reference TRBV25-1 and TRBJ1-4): EADIYQTPRYLVIGTGKKITLECSQTMGHDKMYWYQQDPGMELHLIHYSYGVNSTEKGDLSSESTVSRIRTEHFPLTLESARPSHTSQYLCASSGAQSNEKLFFGSGTQLSVL.

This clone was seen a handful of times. CDR3 sequence (DNA): TGTGCCAGTAGTCCAGACGGGATCTATGGCTACACCTTC. Translating it yields CASSPDGIYGYTF. The chain is built from TRBV19 and TRBJ1-2; D is uncertain. Germline CDR1 reads LNHDA; CDR2 reads SQIVND (reference sequence). The CDR3 is 13 residues long. The V gene lost 5 bases and the J gene lost 4 bases, with 11 bases spanning the gap. Drawing the rest from reference TRBV19 and TRBJ1-2, the complete variable domain is DGGITQSPKYLFRKEGQNVTLSCEQNLNHDAMYWYRQDPGQGLRLIYYSQIVNDFQKGDIAEGYSVSREKKESFPLTVTSAQKNPTAFYLCASSPDGIYGYTFGSGTRLTVV.

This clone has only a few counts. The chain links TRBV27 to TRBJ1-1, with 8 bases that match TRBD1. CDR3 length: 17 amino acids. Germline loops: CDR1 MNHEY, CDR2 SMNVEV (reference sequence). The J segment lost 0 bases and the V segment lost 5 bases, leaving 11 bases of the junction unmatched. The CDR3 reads CASSPFGTGSMNTEAFF. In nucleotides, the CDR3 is TGTGCCAGCAGTCCCTTCGGGACAGGATCCATGAACACTGAAGCTTTCTTT.